These 9 T cell receptor beta chains were all obtained from the same sample, sequenced in a study of T cells after yellow fever vaccination. TCRdb reanalysed the 5' RACE reads using MiXCR and keeps one entry per CDR3 protein. The sample lists around 110,000 distinct CDR3 sequences, 8.4% occurring once. Here the sequenced sample was CD8+ T cells sorted from PBMCs, taken 45 days after the yellow fever booster vaccination. The receptor set was obtained from a man aged 30 to 45 who received the YFV17D yellow fever vaccine.

This chain joins TRBV12-3 or TRBV12-4 and TRBJ1-1; weak D call: TRBD1 (6 bases). This CDR3 is built from 13 residues. V was pared by 1 base and J by 6 bases, with 9 bases between. The CDR3 coding sequence is TGTGCCAGCAGTTTAGGCAGGGGAGCTGAAGCTTTCTTT. Protein product: CASSLGRGAEAFF.

This clonotype was detected a few times. The chain joins TRBV7-2 to TRBJ2-6; D is undetermined. CDR1 SGHTA and CDR2 FQGNSA come from the germline V gene. V was shortened by 3 bases and J by 0 bases, with 12 bases between the two germline ends. The CDR3 consists of 17 residues. This chain's CDR3 is CASSFLLWASGANVLTF. The CDR3 coding sequence is TGTGCCAGCAGCTTTCTTCTCTGGGCCTCTGGGGCCAACGTCCTGACTTTC.

This clonotype occurred many times. The V and J genes are TRBV20-1 and TRBJ2-1; tentatively, D is TRBD1 (6 bases). The CDR3 length is 15 residues. V lost 5 bases and J 0 bases, leaving 14 bases between the germline ends. Germline values: CDR1 DFQATT, CDR2 SNEGSKA (reference sequence). CDR3 DNA: TGCAGTGCTCGATCAGGGGATAGCTCCTACAATGAGCAGTTCTTC. Protein sequence: CSARSGDSSYNEQFF.

In this sample, this clonotype turned up many times. The chain links TRBV25-1 to TRBJ2-1, with no clear D. CDR3 size: 11 residues. Germline lookup yields CDR1 MGHDK and CDR2 SYGVNS. The ends were cut back, 3 bases at V and 6 bases at J, with 3 bases in the middle. The CDR3 sequence: CASSDGNEQFF. The DNA of the CDR3 is TGTGCCAGCAGTGACGGCAATGAGCAGTTCTTC.

This clonotype was detected ten times or more. The V gene is TRBV7-9, the J gene TRBJ1-2; no clear D gene. The germline V gene encodes CDR1 SEHNR and CDR2 FQNEAQ (reference sequence). V was clipped by 3 bases and J by 4 bases, with 12 bases between them. This CDR3 region has 14 residues. CDR3 nucleotide sequence: TGTGCCAGCAGCTTTGTAGTTAACGGCTATGGCTACACCTTC. It translates to CASSFVVNGYGYTF.

This clonotype was observed many times. The V call is TRBV28, the J call TRBJ2-7; D not certain. CDR1 is MDHEN, CDR2 SYDVKM, per germline. Trimming cost V 9 bases and J 0 bases, with 12 bases left between them. This CDR3 is built from 13 residues. The DNA of the CDR3 is TGTGCCAGTGCGCCAAGATACTCCTACGAGCAGTACTTC. Protein sequence: CASAPRYSYEQYF. The full variable domain, with the rest looked up from reference TRBV28 and TRBJ2-7, is DVKVTQSSRYLVKRTGEKVFLECVQDMDHENMFWYRQDPGLGLRLIYFSYDVKMKEKGDIPEGYSVSREKKERFSLILESASTNQTSMYLCASAPRYSYEQYFGPGTRLTVT.

This clonotype was counted many times. This rearrangement joins TRBV20-1 to TRBJ2-5, with D perhaps TRBD1 (5 bases). The V gene's germline CDR1 is DFQATT and CDR2 SNEGSKA (reference sequence). Trimming shortened V by 3 bases and J by 1 base, and 9 bases separated the two germline ends. This CDR3 comprises 13 residues. CDR3 region: CSASQGRQETQYF. CDR3 nucleotide sequence: TGCAGTGCTAGCCAGGGTCGCCAAGAGACCCAGTACTTC.

This clonotype was observed many times. The chain employs TRBV7-9 and TRBJ2-5, with D maybe TRBD1 (6 bases). The germline gives CDR1 SEHNR, CDR2 FQNEAQ (reference sequence). Trimming took 8 bases from V and 0 from J, leaving 10 bases between them. The CDR3 loop spans 13 amino acids. CDR3 region: CASFGTYQETQYF. Written as DNA, the CDR3 is TGTGCCAGCTTTGGGACATACCAAGAGACCCAGTACTTC.

This clonotype was detected many times. The chain uses TRBV7-6 and TRBJ2-7; 7 bases match TRBD1. The V and J ends lost 8 bases and 4 bases, in that order; junction bases with no gene match: 2. Per the germline V gene, CDR1 is SGHVS and CDR2 is FNYEAQ. This CDR3 spans 11 amino acids. The CDR3 region is CASGTDYEQYF. The CDR3 coding sequence is TGTGCCAGCGGGACAGATTACGAGCAGTACTTC.